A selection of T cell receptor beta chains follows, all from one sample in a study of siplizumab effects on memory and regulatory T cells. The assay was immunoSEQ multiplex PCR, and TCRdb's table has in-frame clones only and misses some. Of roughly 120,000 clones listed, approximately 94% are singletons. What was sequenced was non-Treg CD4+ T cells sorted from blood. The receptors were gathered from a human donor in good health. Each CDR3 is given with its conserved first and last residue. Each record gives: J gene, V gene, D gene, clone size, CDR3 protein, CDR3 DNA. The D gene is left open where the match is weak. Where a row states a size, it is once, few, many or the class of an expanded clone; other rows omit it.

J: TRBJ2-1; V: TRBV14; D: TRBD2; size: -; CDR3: CASSQGGLAGYLNEQFF; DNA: TGTGCCAGCAGCCAAGGAGGACTAGCGGGGTATCTAAATGAGCAGTTCTTC
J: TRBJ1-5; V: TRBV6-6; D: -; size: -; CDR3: CASSRDTNQPQHF; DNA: TGTGCCAGCAGCCGGGACACCAATCAGCCCCAGCATTTT
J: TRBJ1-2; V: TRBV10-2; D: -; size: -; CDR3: CASSEDGSLSYGYTF; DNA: TGCGCCAGCAGTGAGGATGGGAGCCTCAGCTATGGCTACACCTTC
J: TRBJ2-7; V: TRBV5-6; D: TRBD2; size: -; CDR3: CASSPSGTSGSYEQYF; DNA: TGTGCCAGCAGCCCGTCGGGGACTAGCGGGTCCTACGAGCAGTACTTC
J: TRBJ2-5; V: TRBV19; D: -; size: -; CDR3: CASSKFSGSQETQYF; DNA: TGTGCCAGTAGCAAATTTTCTGGGAGTCAAGAGACCCAGTACTTC
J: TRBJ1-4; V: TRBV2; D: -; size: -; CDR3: CASRGEVKLFF; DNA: TGTGCCAGCAGGGGGGAAGTAAAACTGTTTTTT
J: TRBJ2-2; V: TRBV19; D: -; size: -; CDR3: CASSNPGDTGELFF; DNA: TGTGCCAGTAGTAACCCAGGGGACACCGGGGAGCTGTTTTTT
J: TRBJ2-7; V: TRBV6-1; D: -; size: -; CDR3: CASSEARASYEQYF; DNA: TGTGCCAGCAGTGAAGCGAGGGCAAGCTACGAGCAGTACTTC
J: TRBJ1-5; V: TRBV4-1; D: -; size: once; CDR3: CASSQGGSSNQPQHF; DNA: TGCGCCAGCAGCCAAGGAGGGAGTAGCAATCAGCCCCAGCATTTT
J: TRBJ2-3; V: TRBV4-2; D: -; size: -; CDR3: CASSPIISGFADTQYF; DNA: TGTGCCAGCAGCCCGATTATTTCTGGGTTCGCAGATACGCAGTATTTT
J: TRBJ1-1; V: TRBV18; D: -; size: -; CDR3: CASSPSVDTEAFF; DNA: TGTGCCAGCTCACCTTCCGTGGACACTGAAGCTTTCTTT
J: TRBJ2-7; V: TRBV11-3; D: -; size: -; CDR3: CASSTQEGLEQYF; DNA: TGTGCCAGCAGCACCCAGGAGGGCCTCGAGCAGTACTTC
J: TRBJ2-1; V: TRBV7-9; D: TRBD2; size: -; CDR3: CASSLEVLTSADNEQFF; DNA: TGTGCCAGCAGCTTAGAGGTACTCACTAGCGCAGACAATGAGCAGTTCTTC
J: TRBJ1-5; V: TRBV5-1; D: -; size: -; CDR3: CASSPGSNQPQHF; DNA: TGCGCCAGCAGCCCGGGGAGCAATCAGCCCCAGCATTTT
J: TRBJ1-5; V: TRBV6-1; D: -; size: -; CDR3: CASSRQDNQPQHF; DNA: TGTGCCAGCAGTCGACAGGATAATCAGCCCCAGCATTTT
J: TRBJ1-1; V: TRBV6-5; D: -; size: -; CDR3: CASSSDNLGLSTEAFF; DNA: TGTGCCAGCAGTTCGGATAACCTGGGGTTGAGCACTGAAGCTTTCTTT
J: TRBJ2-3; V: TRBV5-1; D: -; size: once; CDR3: CASSLVGEDTQYF; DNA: TGCGCCAGCAGCTTGGTAGGTGAAGATACGCAGTATTTT
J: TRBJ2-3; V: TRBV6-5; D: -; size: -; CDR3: CASSFRSGEDTQYF; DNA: TGTGCCAGCAGTTTCCGGTCAGGGGAAGATACGCAGTATTTT
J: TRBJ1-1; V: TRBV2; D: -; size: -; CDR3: CASVLTGNTEAFF; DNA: TGTGCCAGCGTACTAACAGGGAACACTGAAGCTTTCTTT
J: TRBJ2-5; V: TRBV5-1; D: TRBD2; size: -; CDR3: CASSLGLAGGQETQYF; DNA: TGCGCCAGCAGCTTGGGACTAGCGGGGGGCCAAGAGACCCAGTACTTC
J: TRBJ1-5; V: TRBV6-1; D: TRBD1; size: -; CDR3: CASSERQGGQPQHF; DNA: TGTGCCAGCAGCGAAAGACAGGGTGGTCAGCCCCAGCATTTT
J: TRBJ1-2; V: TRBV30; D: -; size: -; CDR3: CAWLGFNYGYTF; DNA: TGTGCCTGGCTCGGTTTCAACTATGGCTACACCTTC
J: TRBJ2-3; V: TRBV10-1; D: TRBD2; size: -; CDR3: CASSEWGSTSGDTQYF; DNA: TGCGCCAGCAGTGAGTGGGGAAGTACTAGCGGAGATACGCAGTATTTT
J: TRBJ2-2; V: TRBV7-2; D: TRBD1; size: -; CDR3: CASSFGDRDPGELFF; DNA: TGTGCCAGCAGCTTTGGGGACAGGGACCCCGGGGAGCTGTTTTTT
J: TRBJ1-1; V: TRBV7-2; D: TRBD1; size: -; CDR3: CASSSGQLNTEAFF; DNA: TGTGCCAGCAGCTCGGGACAGTTGAACACTGAAGCTTTCTTT
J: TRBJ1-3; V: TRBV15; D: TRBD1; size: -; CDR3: CATSRGGQGGNTIYF; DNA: TGTGCCACCAGCAGGGGAGGACAGGGAGGAAACACCATATATTTT
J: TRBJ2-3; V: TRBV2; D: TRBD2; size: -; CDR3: CASSEASGLRTDTQYF; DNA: TGTGCCAGCAGTGAGGCTAGCGGTCTTCGCACAGATACGCAGTATTTT
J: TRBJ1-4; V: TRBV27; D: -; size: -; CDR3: CASSLSLAGGVRGEKLFF; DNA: TGTGCCAGCAGTTTATCTCTTGCCGGGGGGGTGCGGGGTGAAAAACTGTTTTTT
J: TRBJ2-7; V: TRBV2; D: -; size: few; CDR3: CASGFSRYEQYF; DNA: TGTGCCAGCGGCTTCAGCCGGTACGAGCAGTACTTC
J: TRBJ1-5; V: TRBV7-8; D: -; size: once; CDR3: CASSYDRYRWPQHF; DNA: TGTGCCAGCAGCTACGACAGGTACCGTTGGCCCCAGCATTTT
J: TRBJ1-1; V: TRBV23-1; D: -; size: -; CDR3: CATWAAVEAFF; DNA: TGCGCCACATGGGCGGCTGTTGAAGCTTTCTTT
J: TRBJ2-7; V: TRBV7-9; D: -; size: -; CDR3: CASSYLKSYEQYF; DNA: TGTGCCAGCAGCTATCTTAAGTCCTACGAGCAGTACTTC
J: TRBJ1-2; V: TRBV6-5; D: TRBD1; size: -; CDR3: CASSYSTGTGGYTF; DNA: TGTGCCAGCAGTTACTCCACCGGGACAGGAGGCTACACCTTC
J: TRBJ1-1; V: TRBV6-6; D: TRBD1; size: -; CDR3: CASSATTGERNTEAFF; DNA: TGTGCCAGCAGTGCGACGACAGGGGAGAGGAACACTGAAGCTTTCTTT
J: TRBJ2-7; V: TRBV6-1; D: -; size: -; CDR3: CASSELGLLYEQYF; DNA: TGTGCCAGCAGTGAACTGGGGCTGCTCTACGAGCAGTACTTC
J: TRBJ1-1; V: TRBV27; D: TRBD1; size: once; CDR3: CASRGGQPNTEAFF; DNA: TGTGCCAGCAGGGGGGGACAGCCGAACACTGAAGCTTTCTTT
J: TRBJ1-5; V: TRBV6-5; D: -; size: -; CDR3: CASSRHRVNQPQHF; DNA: TGTGCCAGCAGTCGCCACAGGGTCAATCAGCCCCAGCATTTT
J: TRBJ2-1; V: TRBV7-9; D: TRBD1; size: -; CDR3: CASSPRQGVYNEQFF; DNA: TGTGCCAGCAGCCCGAGACAGGGGGTCTACAATGAGCAGTTCTTC
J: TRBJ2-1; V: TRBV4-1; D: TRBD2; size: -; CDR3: CASSPFGLADNEQFF; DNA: TGCGCCAGCAGCCCTTTTGGACTAGCGGACAATGAGCAGTTCTTC
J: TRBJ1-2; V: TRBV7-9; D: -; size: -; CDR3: CASSLDGNYGYTF; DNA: TGTGCCAGCAGCCTAGACGGTAACTATGGCTACACCTTC
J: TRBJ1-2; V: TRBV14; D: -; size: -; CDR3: CASSRQAGGYTF; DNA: TGTGCCAGCAGCCGCCAAGCGGGAGGCTACACCTTC
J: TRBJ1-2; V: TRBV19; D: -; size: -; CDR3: CATGPDSYSNYGYTF; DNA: TGTGCCACCGGTCCTGACAGTTACTCTAACTATGGCTACACCTTC
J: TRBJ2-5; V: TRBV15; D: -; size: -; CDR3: CATSRDGRNQETQYF; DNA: TGTGCCACCAGCAGAGATGGAAGGAATCAAGAGACCCAGTACTTC
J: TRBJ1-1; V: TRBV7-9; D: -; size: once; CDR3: CASSLGAIPTEAFF; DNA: TGTGCCAGCAGCTTAGGGGCGATACCTACTGAAGCTTTCTTT
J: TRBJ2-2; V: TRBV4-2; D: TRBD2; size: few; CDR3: CASSQRLAGDTGELFF; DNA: TGTGCCAGCAGCCAACGGCTAGCGGGAGACACCGGGGAGCTGTTTTTT
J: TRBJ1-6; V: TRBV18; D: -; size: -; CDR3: CASSPPIDRAYNSPLHF; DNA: TGTGCCAGCTCACCACCGATTGACAGAGCCTATAATTCACCCCTCCACTTT
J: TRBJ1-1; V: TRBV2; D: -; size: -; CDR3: CAGRTWMGTEAFF; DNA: TGTGCCGGACGTACGTGGATGGGGACTGAAGCTTTCTTT
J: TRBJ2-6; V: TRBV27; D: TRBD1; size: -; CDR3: CASSPRQGGTSGANVLTF; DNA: TGTGCCAGCAGTCCAAGACAGGGGGGTACCTCTGGGGCCAACGTCCTGACTTTC
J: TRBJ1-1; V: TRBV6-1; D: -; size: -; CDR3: CASSASSQGNTEAFF; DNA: TGTGCCAGCAGTGCGAGCTCACAGGGGAACACTGAAGCTTTCTTT